This T cell receptor (beta chain) was recovered during a study of T-cell reconstitution after alpha-beta-depleted transplantation in children. Many counts were recorded for this clonotype. The library targeted TCRbeta and was prepared with unique molecular identifiers. MiXCR, run by TCRdb on the PCR reads, gives a single entry per CDR3 protein. Among 150,000 to 250,000 distinct CDR3 sequences listed, about 14% were seen once. Germline CDR1 reads SGHKS; CDR2 reads YYEKEE (reference sequence). This CDR3 has 14 amino acids. The receptor was derived from a human donor who donated a stem cell graft to a child with acute lymphoblastic leukemia. The chain has TRBV5-5 and TRBJ1-5; D might be TRBD1 (5 bases). This sample comprised PBMCs from the stem cell graft donor, obtained from the stem cell graft. The CDR3 loop reads CASHSGRENQPQHF. The CDR3 DNA is TGTGCGTCGCATTCGGGCAGGGAAAATCAGCCCCAGCATTTT.